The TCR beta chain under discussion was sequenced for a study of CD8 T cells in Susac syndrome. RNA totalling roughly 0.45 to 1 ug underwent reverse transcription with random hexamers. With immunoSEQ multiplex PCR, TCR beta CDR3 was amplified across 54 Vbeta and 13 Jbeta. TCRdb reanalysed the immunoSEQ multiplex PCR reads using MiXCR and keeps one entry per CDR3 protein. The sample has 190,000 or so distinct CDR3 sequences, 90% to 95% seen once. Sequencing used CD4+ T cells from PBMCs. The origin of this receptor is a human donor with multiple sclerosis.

The CDR3, as DNA: TGCAGTGCTTTTGGACAGTCCGAAAGGGAGCAGTACTTC. Translation: CSAFGQSEREQYF. The rearrangement joins TRBV20-1 to TRBJ2-7; D might be TRBD1 (6 bases). CDR1 and CDR2 (germline): DFQATT, SNEGSKA (reference sequence). The CDR3 consists of 13 residues. With 5 bases removed from V and 7 bases from J, the gap between germline ends came to 18 bases.